What follows are 4 T cell receptor beta chains derived from one specimen sequenced in a study of T cells in Graves' hyperthyroidism and ophthalmopathy. Amplified TCR beta CDR3 regions came from RNA transcripts. HTBI primers were the set used in a first-round RT-PCR of the TCR CDR3. TCRdb re-called the multiplex PCR reads through MiXCR, storing one row per CDR3 protein. This table has 400,000 to 600,000 distinct CDR3 sequences, 15% to 20% appearing once. The sequenced material came from blood. The receptors derive from a woman aged 30 to 39 with Graves' ophthalmopathy.

This clonotype was seen repeatedly, ten times or more. CDR3 bases: TGTGCCAGCAGCGAGGGACTAGCGGGGATGTACGAGCAGTACTTC. This sequence encodes CASSEGLAGMYEQYF. The rearrangement links TRBV9 to TRBJ2-7; 13 bases map to TRBD2. The CDR3 runs 15 residues. Looked up from germline, CDR1 is SGDLS and CDR2 is YYNGEE. V shed 3 bases, J shed 4 bases, and the junction held 4 bases outside the gene matches.

There are many counts of this clonotype. This rearrangement joins TRBV2 to TRBJ2-7; TRBD2 matches at 9 bases. V gave up 10 bases and J gave up 4 bases; unmatched junction bases: 8. The CDR3 covers 13 residues. Germline CDR1 and CDR2: SNHLY and FYNNEI. CDR3 sequence reads: CATIAGVRYEQYF. The DNA of the CDR3 is TGTGCCACAATAGCGGGAGTTCGTTACGAGCAGTACTTC.

Notes on this clonotype: This sequence may be a read error, since a much larger clone differs from it by one base. The V call is TRBV11-3, the J call TRBJ2-1; D is unclear. CDR1 is SGHNT, CDR2 YENEEA, per germline. The CDR3 totals 16 residues. The CDR3 region has the DNA TGTGCCAGCAGCTTCTCCCCCGCTACCTCCTACAATGGGCAGTTCTTC. It specifies CASSFSPATSYNGQFF.

This clonotype has a count of ten or more. V is TRBV30 and J is TRBJ2-1; possible D gene TRBD1, 6 bases. CDR3 length: 13 residues. Germline V gene data show CDR1 as GTSNPN and CDR2 as SVGIG (reference sequence). With 2 bases removed from V and 7 bases from J, the gap between germline ends came to 12 bases. CDR3: CAWSLIQGNEQFF. As DNA, the CDR3 is TGTGCCTGGAGTCTTATACAGGGTAATGAGCAGTTCTTC.